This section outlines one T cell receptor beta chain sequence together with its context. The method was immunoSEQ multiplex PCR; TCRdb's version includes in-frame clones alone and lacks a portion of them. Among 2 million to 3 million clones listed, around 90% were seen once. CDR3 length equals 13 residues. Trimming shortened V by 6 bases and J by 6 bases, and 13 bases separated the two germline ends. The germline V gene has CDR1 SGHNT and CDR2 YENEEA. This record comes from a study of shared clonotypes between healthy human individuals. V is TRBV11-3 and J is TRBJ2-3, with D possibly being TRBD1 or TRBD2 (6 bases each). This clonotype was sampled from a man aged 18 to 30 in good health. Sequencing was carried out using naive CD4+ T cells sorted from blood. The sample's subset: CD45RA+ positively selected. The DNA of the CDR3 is TGTGCCAGCAGTGGGGGGCGATCTGATACGCAGTATTTT. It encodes CASSGGRSDTQYF.